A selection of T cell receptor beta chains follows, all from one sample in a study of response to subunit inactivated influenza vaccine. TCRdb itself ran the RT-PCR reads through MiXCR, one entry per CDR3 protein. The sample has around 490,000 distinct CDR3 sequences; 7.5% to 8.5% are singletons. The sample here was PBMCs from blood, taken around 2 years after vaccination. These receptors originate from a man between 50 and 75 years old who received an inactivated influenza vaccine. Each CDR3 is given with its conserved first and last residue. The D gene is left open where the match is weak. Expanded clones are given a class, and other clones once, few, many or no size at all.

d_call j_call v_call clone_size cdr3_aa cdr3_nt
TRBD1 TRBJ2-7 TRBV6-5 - CASSSRTGTLEQYF TGTGCCAGCAGTTCCCGGACAGGGACTCTCGAGCAGTACTTC
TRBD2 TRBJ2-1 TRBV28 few CASSLAGTSGRYNEQFF TGTGCCAGCAGTTTAGCCGGGACTAGCGGGAGGTACAATGAGCAGTTCTTC
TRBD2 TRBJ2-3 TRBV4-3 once CASCQLWGTIGDPSTDTQYF TGCGCCAGCTGCCAACTATGGGGGACTATCGGGGACCCTAGCACAGATACGCAGTATTTT
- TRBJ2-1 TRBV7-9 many CASSLALGAYNEQFF TGTGCCAGCAGCTTAGCTCTGGGGGCCTACAATGAGCAGTTCTTC
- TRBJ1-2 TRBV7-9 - CASSWTADNGYTF TGTGCCAGCAGCTGGACAGCTGATAACGGCTACACCTTC
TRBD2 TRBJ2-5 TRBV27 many CASSSPGLAGGGQETQYF TGTGCCAGCAGTTCTCCGGGACTAGCGGGGGGGGGCCAGGAGACCCAGTACTTC
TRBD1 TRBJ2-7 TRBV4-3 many CASSQDGRGSYEQYF TGCGCCAGCAGCCAAGACGGCAGGGGGTCCTACGAGCAGTACTTC
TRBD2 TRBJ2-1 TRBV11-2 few CASSRPGTSGRASYNEQFF TGTGCCAGCAGCCGTCCCGGGACTAGCGGGAGGGCCTCCTACAATGAGCAGTTCTTC
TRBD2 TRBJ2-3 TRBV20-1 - CSASRLARDTQYF TGCAGTGCTAGCCGACTAGCGAGGGATACGCAGTATTTT
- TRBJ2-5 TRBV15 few CATSRSWGGGAETQYF TGTGCCACCAGCAGATCCTGGGGAGGAGGGGCAGAGACCCAGTACTTC
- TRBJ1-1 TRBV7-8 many CASSPLQAHYTEAFF TGTGCCAGCAGCCCTTTACAGGCTCACTACACTGAAGCTTTCTTT
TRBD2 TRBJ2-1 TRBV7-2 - CASSFSGPGYEQFF TGTGCCAGCAGCTTTAGCGGGCCAGGCTATGAGCAGTTCTTC
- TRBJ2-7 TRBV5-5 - CASSRSYSYEQYF TGTGCCAGCAGCAGAAGCTACTCCTACGAGCAGTACTTC
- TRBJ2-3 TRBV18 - CASSLGRVVRTDTQYF TGTGCCAGCTCACTGGGGCGGGTAGTTCGCACAGATACGCAGTATTTT